The rows below give T cell receptor beta chains drawn from one sample of a study of control samples from healthy donors and cancer patients. The protocol was immunoSEQ multiplex PCR, while the TCRdb copy is restricted to in-frame clones and leaves out a portion. The repertoire holds about 80,000 clones, with roughly 88% as singletons. Sequenced material: blood. The receptors originated from a woman aged 50 to 60 in good health. CDR3s include the opening cysteine and the closing phenylalanine or tryptophan. Fields, in order: J gene, clone size, V gene, D gene, CDR3 length, CDR3 protein, CDR3 DNA. The D gene is left open where the match is weak. Clone size appears in some rows only: once, few, many, or a class for an expanded clone.

TRBJ2-2 - TRBV27 TRBD1 14 CASRQGQRTGELFF TGTGCCAGCAGACAGGGGCAGCGCACCGGGGAGCTGTTTTTT
TRBJ2-7 once TRBV3-1/TRBV3-2 TRBD1 16 CASSQDPDRIIYEQYF TGTGCCAGCAGCCAAGACCCGGACAGGATAATCTACGAGCAGTACTTC
TRBJ1-6 once TRBV19 TRBD1 15 CASRPSTGGNSPLHF TGTGCCAGTAGGCCCTCGACAGGGGGAAACTCACCCCTCCACTTT
TRBJ1-3 - TRBV5-1 - 13 CASSFGTGNTIYF TGCGCCAGCAGCTTCGGAACTGGAAACACCATATATTTT
TRBJ2-1 once TRBV12-5 - 15 CASGLVPGSYNEQFF TGTGCTAGTGGTTTGGTACCCGGCTCATACAATGAGCAGTTCTTC
TRBJ1-2 once TRBV5-4 - 13 CASSLAGVYGYTF TGTGCCAGCAGCTTGGCGGGCGTCTATGGCTACACCTTC
TRBJ1-2 - TRBV2 - 11 CASNQEYGYTF TGTGCCAGCAACCAGGAGTATGGCTACACCTTC
TRBJ2-7 - TRBV20-1 - 11 CSARDAYEQYF TGCAGTGCTAGAGATGCATACGAGCAGTACTTC
TRBJ2-7 - TRBV15 - 15 CATSRERRGAYEQYF TGTGCCACCAGCAGAGAACGTCGAGGGGCTTACGAGCAGTACTTC
TRBJ1-1 - TRBV2 - 13 CASSRTENTEAFF TGTGCCAGCAGTCGCACAGAGAACACTGAAGCTTTCTTT
TRBJ1-2 - TRBV9 TRBD1 17 CASSATGGTGRGHGYTF TGTGCCAGCAGCGCAACCGGGGGAACAGGAAGGGGGCATGGCTACACCTTC
TRBJ2-4 - TRBV29-1 - 11 CSVLGVNIQYF TGCAGCGTACTGGGAGTAAACATTCAGTACTTC
TRBJ1-4 - TRBV5-6 TRBD1 19 CASSFYTGTGERTNEKLFF TGTGCCAGCAGCTTCTATACTGGGACAGGGGAGAGAACTAATGAAAAACTGTTTTTT
TRBJ1-2 - TRBV6-2/TRBV6-3 TRBD1 14 CASSYQNTGDGYTF TGTGCCAGCAGTTACCAGAATACAGGGGATGGCTACACCTTC
TRBJ2-1 - TRBV7-9 TRBD2 11 CASSLGAGEFF TGTGCCAGCAGCTTAGGAGCGGGGGAGTTCTTC
TRBJ2-3 - TRBV9 - 16 CASSALQGSSTDTQYF TGTGCCAGCAGCGCCTTACAGGGCTCTAGCACAGATACGCAGTATTTT
TRBJ2-7 - TRBV18 - 14 CASSPPGLPYEQYF TGTGCCAGCTCACCACCGGGACTGCCTTACGAGCAGTACTTC
TRBJ1-2 - TRBV19 - 13 CASAANGARGYTF TGTGCCAGCGCGGCGAATGGGGCGCGAGGCTACACCTTC
TRBJ2-2 - TRBV30 TRBD2 18 CAWSVKASGGMVAGELFF TGTGCCTGGAGTGTAAAGGCTAGCGGGGGAATGGTGGCCGGGGAGCTGTTTTTT
TRBJ1-2 - TRBV27 TRBD1 13 CASSEQGAYGYTF TGTGCCAGCAGTGAACAGGGGGCCTATGGCTACACCTTC
TRBJ2-1 - TRBV29-1 TRBD2 14 CSGLRGGSYNEQFF TGCAGCGGACTGCGGGGGGGCTCCTACAATGAGCAGTTCTTC
TRBJ1-3 - TRBV27 - 16 CASSSRAGLFGNTIYF TGTGCCAGCAGTTCGAGGGCAGGTCTATTTGGAAACACCATATATTTT
TRBJ2-3 - TRBV29-1 - 12 CSDVWGSDTQYF TGCAGCGATGTATGGGGCTCAGATACGCAGTATTTT
TRBJ2-3 few TRBV4-1 TRBD2 14 CASGLAGGVDTQYF TGCGCCAGCGGGTTAGCGGGGGGGGTTGATACGCAGTATTTT
TRBJ1-1 - TRBV18 - 12 CASSPAGEQAFF TGTGCCAGCTCACCCGCCGGGGAGCAAGCTTTCTTT
TRBJ1-5 - TRBV6-2/TRBV6-3 - 13 CASSYSTYQPQHF TGTGCCAGCAGTTATTCTACATATCAGCCCCAGCATTTT
TRBJ1-1 - TRBV4-1 TRBD1 17 CASSHYHPQGANTEAFF TGCGCCAGCAGCCACTACCATCCACAGGGGGCAAACACTGAAGCTTTCTTT
TRBJ1-1 - TRBV10-1 - 13 CASSDRWNTEAFF TGCGCCAGCAGTGACAGATGGAACACTGAAGCTTTCTTT
TRBJ2-1 - TRBV24-1 - 13 CATSDQFSGEQFF TGTGCCACCAGTGACCAATTTTCAGGAGAGCAGTTCTTC
TRBJ1-5 - TRBV5-6 - 13 CASSQDRHQPQHF TGTGCCAGCAGCCAGGACCGGCATCAGCCCCAGCATTTT
TRBJ2-2 few TRBV10-1 - 13 CASRNPNTGELFF TGCGCCAGCAGGAACCCCAACACCGGGGAGCTGTTTTTT
TRBJ2-2 - TRBV25-1 TRBD1 17 CASSDSGTGSNTGELFF TGTGCCAGCAGTGATTCCGGGACAGGATCGAACACCGGGGAGCTGTTTTTT
TRBJ2-7 - TRBV12-3/TRBV12-4 TRBD2 12 CASSRTSVEQYF TGTGCCAGCAGTCGGACTAGCGTCGAGCAGTACTTC
TRBJ1-3 few TRBV2 - 16 CASSRGQLRSGNTIYF TGTGCCAGCAGTCGGGGTCAGCTACGCTCTGGAAACACCATATATTTT
TRBJ1-5 - TRBV2 - 14 CASSVYSSNQPQHF TGTGCCAGCAGTGTCTACAGCTCCAATCAGCCCCAGCATTTT
TRBJ1-1 - TRBV16 - 15 CASTPPATGFTEAFF TGTGCCAGCACACCCCCAGCAACGGGATTCACTGAAGCTTTCTTT
TRBJ2-3 once TRBV3-1/TRBV3-2 - 15 CASSQPSLGTDTQYF TGTGCCAGCAGCCAACCTTCCTTGGGCACAGATACGCAGTATTTT
TRBJ2-7 few TRBV7-2 TRBD2 14 CASSLLAGAYEQYF TGTGCCAGCAGCCTTCTAGCGGGGGCCTACGAGCAGTACTTC
TRBJ2-5 - TRBV5-1 - 15 CASSLGTSFLETQYF TGCGCCAGCAGCTTGGGGACCTCTTTTTTAGAGACCCAGTACTTC
TRBJ2-3 - TRBV5-8 - 14 CASSRLTGTDTQYF TGTGCCAGCAGCCGACTCACAGGCACAGATACGCAGTATTTT
TRBJ1-2 - TRBV6-5 - 14 CASSINRDSLGYTF TGTGCCAGCAGCATTAACCGTGATAGCTTAGGCTACACCTTC
TRBJ2-2 - TRBV6-4 - 13 CASRPLGSGELFF TGTGCCAGCAGGCCCTTGGGGTCCGGGGAGCTGTTTTTT
TRBJ1-2 - TRBV2 - 11 CASNPNYGYTF TGTGCCAGCAACCCCAACTATGGCTACACCTTC
TRBJ1-4 - TRBV30 - 15 CAWMGIGTLNEKLFF TGTGCCTGGATGGGGATTGGGACCCTTAATGAAAAACTGTTTTTT
TRBJ2-3 - TRBV9 - 14 CASSVGVGMDTQYF TGTGCCAGCAGCGTAGGGGTAGGGATGGATACGCAGTATTTT
TRBJ1-2 few TRBV12-3/TRBV12-4 TRBD1 13 CASTPGTGSGYTF TGTGCCAGCACGCCCGGGACAGGGTCCGGCTACACCTTC
TRBJ2-2 - TRBV5-1 TRBD2 15 CASSLGLAITGELFF TGCGCCAGCAGCTTGGGACTAGCGATTACCGGGGAGCTGTTTTTT
TRBJ2-1 once TRBV2 TRBD2 15 CASSISGTSYNEQFF TGTGCCAGCAGTATAAGCGGGACCTCCTACAATGAGCAGTTCTTC
TRBJ1-2 - TRBV5-1 TRBD1 14 CASRETGGDYGYTF TGCGCCAGCAGAGAGACAGGGGGAGACTATGGCTACACCTTC
TRBJ2-5 - TRBV20-1 TRBD2 15 CSASNSGAAQETQYF TGCAGTGCTAGTAATAGCGGGGCGGCCCAAGAGACCCAGTACTTC
TRBJ2-7 - TRBV5-4 - 14 CASSIDRTSSEQYF TGTGCCAGCAGCATTGATCGGACAAGTAGCGAGCAGTACTTC
TRBJ1-1 - TRBV7-9 TRBD1 16 CASSTRTGIRNTEAFF TGTGCCAGCAGCACCCGGACAGGAATACGGAACACTGAAGCTTTCTTT
TRBJ2-1 once TRBV11-2 - 16 CASSLGWGEAYNEQFF TGTGCCAGCAGCTTAGGGTGGGGTGAGGCCTACAATGAGCAGTTCTTC
TRBJ2-3 - TRBV14 TRBD2 16 CASSYRAGGSTDTQYF TGTGCCAGCAGCTACAGAGCGGGGGGTAGCACAGATACGCAGTATTTT
TRBJ2-4 - TRBV19 - 13 CATSDREGNIQYF TGTGCCACCTCGGACAGGGAGGGAAACATTCAGTACTTC